These T cell receptor beta chains were read from a single sample in a study of blood T cells in healthy people across ages. Each CDR3 protein is one row after TCRdb ran MiXCR on the 5' RACE reads. The table shows about 800,000 distinct CDR3 sequences, with more than 20% occurring only once. The same sample was also used in a study of T cells of mothers and their children.

The sequenced material came from blood. These receptors came from a boy aged 5-17 years in good health. Both conserved end residues are part of each CDR3. A D gene is named only where the DNA matches it firmly.

j_call | v_call | d_call | cdr3_aa
TRBJ2-7 | TRBV28 | NA | CASSFTGAGYEQYF
TRBJ1-1 | TRBV5-1 | TRBD1 | CASSLDVRTGGGNTEAFF
TRBJ2-7 | TRBV5-1 | NA | CASSLGRGRGYEQYF
TRBJ2-5 | TRBV27 | NA | CASSRSRPGETQYF
NA | TRBV7-9 | NA | CASSLDRLVHEQFF
TRBJ2-7 | TRBV9 | TRBD2 | CASSVDSGSYEQYF
TRBJ2-1 | TRBV19 | TRBD1 | CASTSDRGNEQFF
TRBJ2-7 | TRBV7-7 | NA | CASSLEEGYEQYF
TRBJ2-2 | TRBV3-1 | NA | CASSQEAPGYGGELFF
TRBJ2-1 | TRBV7-2 | TRBD1 | CASSPGQGNFNEQFF
TRBJ2-5 | TRBV2 | NA | CASIGGSEATQYF
TRBJ2-3 | TRBV4-3 | TRBD2 | CASSQELGLAIRRSLNPTDTQYF
TRBJ2-1 | TRBV20-1 | NA | CSASRGHYNEQFF
NA | TRBV7-9 | NA | CASSLADSDEQFF
TRBJ2-7 | TRBV7-9 | NA | CASSTRYRPDHEQYF
TRBJ1-4 | TRBV12-3/TRBV12-4 | TRBD1 | CASRPDRGGEKLFF
TRBJ2-5 | TRBV5-1 | TRBD2 | CASSFGSVGRTRPLQETQYF
TRBJ2-5 | TRBV7-2 | TRBD2 | CASSGSGGGETQYF
TRBJ1-2 | TRBV29-1 | TRBD1 | CSVLGQEQSYGYTF
TRBJ2-5 | TRBV9 | NA | CASSPSGGEETQYF
TRBJ2-5 | TRBV9 | NA | CASSGTNPKEVFF
TRBJ2-3 | TRBV20-1 | TRBD2 | CSASGLAGKLADTQYF
TRBJ1-2 | TRBV24-1 | TRBD1 | CATSDRTGLYGYTF
TRBJ1-2 | TRBV7-3 | NA | CASSSQGTIGWGGYTF
TRBJ2-2 | TRBV12-3/TRBV12-4 | TRBD2 | CASSWAGGGTGELFF
TRBJ2-7 | TRBV19 | TRBD1 | CAGRERGQGHEQYF
TRBJ2-5 | TRBV4-3 | NA | CASSPLGDLQETQYF
TRBJ2-3 | TRBV28 | TRBD2 | CASSFWSGGTDTQYF
NA | TRBV7-3 | NA | CASSPGTPPTYEQYF
TRBJ2-1 | TRBV20-1 | NA | CSAPRASNNEQFF
TRBJ2-5 | TRBV29-1 | NA | CSVYRDAEETQYF
TRBJ2-7 | TRBV7-9 | NA | CASSFGLTPYEQYF
TRBJ2-1 | TRBV15 | NA | CATSRDLPWRGAYNEQFF
TRBJ1-4 | TRBV2 | NA | CASSEASLGFSDPEKLFF
TRBJ2-2 | TRBV5-1 | NA | CASSPRVSLGTGELFF
TRBJ2-2 | TRBV27 | NA | CASSSAGRKAGELFF
NA | TRBV25-1 | TRBD1 | CASSEKEGAPYEQYF
TRBJ1-2 | TRBV29-1 | NA | CSVEEAGLYGYTF
TRBJ1-3 | TRBV9 | NA | CASSVGQSSGNTIYF
NA | TRBV4-2 | TRBD2 | CASSQDGLADSYEQYF
TRBJ2-5 | TRBV5-6 | TRBD2 | CASSLTSGGEETQYF
TRBJ2-1 | TRBV4-1 | NA | CASSQSNYNEQFF
TRBJ2-1 | TRBV29-1 | NA | CSIRGFSYNEQFF
TRBJ2-6 | TRBV6-2/TRBV6-3 | NA | CASSQTSSGANVLTF
TRBJ2-6 | TRBV20-1 | NA | CSAMRTATSGANVLTF
TRBJ2-5 | TRBV6-2/TRBV6-3 | NA | CASRSQGGRETQYF